This TCR beta chain is drawn from a study of T-cell memory formation after mild COVID-19. Study at large: TCR clusters largely stayed donor specific.

V was pared by 6 bases and J by 7 bases, with 9 bases of the junction left unmatched. The germline CDR1 and CDR2 sequences are MNHEY and SMNVEV (reference sequence). This CDR3 contains 16 residues. TCRdb itself ran the 5' RACE reads through MiXCR, one entry per CDR3 protein. The data show about 340,000 distinct CDR3 sequences, 15% to 20% seen once. In this sample, this clonotype turned up a few times. V is TRBV27 and J is TRBJ2-2, with 12 bases lining up with TRBD1. The receptor was derived from a man aged 18 to 35 who had mild COVID-19 (a few samples of this study predate the infection). Cell type and time point are not known. Source material: PBMCs or a T cell subset sorted from them (not recorded which). CDR3 bases: TGTGCCAGCAGCAGGACCGGGACAGGGGGCGTCGGGGAGCTGTTTTTT. It is translated as CASSRTGTGGVGELFF.